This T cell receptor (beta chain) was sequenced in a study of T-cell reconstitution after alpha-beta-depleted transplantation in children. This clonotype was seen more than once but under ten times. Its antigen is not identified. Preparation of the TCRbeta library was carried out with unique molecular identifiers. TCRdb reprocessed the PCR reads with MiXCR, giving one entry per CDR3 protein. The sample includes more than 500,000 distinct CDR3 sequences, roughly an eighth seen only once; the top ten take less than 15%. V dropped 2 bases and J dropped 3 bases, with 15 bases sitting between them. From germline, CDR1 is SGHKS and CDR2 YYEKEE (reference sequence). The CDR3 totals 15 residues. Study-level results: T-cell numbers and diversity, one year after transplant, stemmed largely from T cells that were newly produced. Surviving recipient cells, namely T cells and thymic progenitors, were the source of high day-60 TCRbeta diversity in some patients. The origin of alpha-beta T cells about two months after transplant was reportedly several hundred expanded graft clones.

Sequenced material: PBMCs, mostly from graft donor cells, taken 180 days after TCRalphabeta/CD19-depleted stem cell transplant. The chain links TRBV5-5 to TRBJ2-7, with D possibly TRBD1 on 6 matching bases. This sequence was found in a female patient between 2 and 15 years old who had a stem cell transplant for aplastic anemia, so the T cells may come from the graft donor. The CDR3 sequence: CASSLWGHWVYEQYF. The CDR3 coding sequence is TGTGCCAGCAGCTTATGGGGGCACTGGGTCTACGAGCAGTACTTC.